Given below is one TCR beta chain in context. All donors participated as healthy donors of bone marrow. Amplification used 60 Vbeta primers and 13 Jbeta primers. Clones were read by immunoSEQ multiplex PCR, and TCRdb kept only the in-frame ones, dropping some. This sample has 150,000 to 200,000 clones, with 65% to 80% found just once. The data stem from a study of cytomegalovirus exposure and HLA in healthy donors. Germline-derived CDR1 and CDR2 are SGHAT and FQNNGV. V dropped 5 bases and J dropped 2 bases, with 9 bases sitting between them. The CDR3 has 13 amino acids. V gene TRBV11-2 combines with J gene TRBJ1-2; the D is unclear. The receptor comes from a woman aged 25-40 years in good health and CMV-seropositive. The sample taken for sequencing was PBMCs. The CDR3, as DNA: TGTGCCAGCAGCCCCAGCGGAAACTATGGCTACACCTTC. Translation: CASSPSGNYGYTF.